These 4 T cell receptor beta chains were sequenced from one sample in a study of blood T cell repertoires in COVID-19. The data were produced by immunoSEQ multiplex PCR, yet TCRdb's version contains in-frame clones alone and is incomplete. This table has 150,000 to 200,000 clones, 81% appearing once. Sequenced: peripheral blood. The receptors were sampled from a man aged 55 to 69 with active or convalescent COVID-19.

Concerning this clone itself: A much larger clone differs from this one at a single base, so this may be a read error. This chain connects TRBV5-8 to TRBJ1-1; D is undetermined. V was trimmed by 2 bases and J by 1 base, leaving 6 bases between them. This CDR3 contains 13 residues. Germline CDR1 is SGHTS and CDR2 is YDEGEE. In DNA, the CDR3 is TGTGCCAGCAGCTTCTCAGGGAACACTGAAGCTTTCTTT. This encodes CASSFSGNTEAFF.

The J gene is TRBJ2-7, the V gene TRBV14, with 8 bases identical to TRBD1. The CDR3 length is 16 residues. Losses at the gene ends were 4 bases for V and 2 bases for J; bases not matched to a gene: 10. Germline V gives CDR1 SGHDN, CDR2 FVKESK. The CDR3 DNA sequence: TGTGCCAGCAGCCCGCGACAGGGGCGGTATGCCTACGAGCAGTACTTC. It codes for CASSPRQGRYAYEQYF.

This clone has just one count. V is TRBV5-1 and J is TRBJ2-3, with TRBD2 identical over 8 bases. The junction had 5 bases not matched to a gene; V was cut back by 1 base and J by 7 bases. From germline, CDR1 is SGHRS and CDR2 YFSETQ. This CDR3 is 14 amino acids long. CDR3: CASSLLSGGYTQYF. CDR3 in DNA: TGCGCCAGCAGCTTGCTCAGCGGGGGCTATACGCAGTATTTT.

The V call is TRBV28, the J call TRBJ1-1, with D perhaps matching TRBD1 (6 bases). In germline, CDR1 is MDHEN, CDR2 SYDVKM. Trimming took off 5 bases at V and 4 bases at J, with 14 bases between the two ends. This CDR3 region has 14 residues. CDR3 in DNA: TGTGCCAGCAGTATTACAGGGCTGGGCACTGAAGCTTTCTTT. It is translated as CASSITGLGTEAFF. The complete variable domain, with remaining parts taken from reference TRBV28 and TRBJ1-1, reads DVKVTQSSRYLVKRTGEKVFLECVQDMDHENMFWYRQDPGLGLRLIYFSYDVKMKEKGDIPEGYSVSREKKERFSLILESASTNQTSMYLCASSITGLGTEAFFGQGTRLTVV.